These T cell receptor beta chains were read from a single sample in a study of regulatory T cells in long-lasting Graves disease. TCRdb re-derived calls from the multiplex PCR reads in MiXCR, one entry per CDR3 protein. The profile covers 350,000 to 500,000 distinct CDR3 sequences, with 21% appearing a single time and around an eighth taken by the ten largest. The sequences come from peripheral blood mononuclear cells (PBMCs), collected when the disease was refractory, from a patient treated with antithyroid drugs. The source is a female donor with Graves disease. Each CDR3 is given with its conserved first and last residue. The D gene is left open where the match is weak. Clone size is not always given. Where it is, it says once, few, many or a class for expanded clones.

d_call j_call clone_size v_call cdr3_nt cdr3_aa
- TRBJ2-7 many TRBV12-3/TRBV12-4 TGTGCCAGCAGTTTTGCCAGCGCCTACGAGCAGTACTTC CASSFASAYEQYF
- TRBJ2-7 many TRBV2 TGTGCCGGCGAGGATGGGTTGAAGTACGAGCAGTACTTC CAGEDGLKYEQYF
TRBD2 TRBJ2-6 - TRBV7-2 TGTGCCAGCAGCTTAGTCCCTAGCGGGAGCTCTGGGGCCAACGTCCTGACTTTC CASSLVPSGSSGANVLTF
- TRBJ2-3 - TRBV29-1 TGCAGCGTTGATGGAGGGAGTGATACGCAGTATTTT CSVDGGSDTQYF
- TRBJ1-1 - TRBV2 TGTGCCAGCTTCACTAGGGTTTACACTGAAGCTTTCTTT CASFTRVYTEAFF
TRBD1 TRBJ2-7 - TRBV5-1 TGCGCCAGCAGCTGGGACAGGGAAGAGCAGTACTTC CASSWDREEQYF
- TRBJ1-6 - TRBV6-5 TGTGCCAGCAGTTACGGGGAAGGGTTAGGTTCACCCCTCCACTTT CASSYGEGLGSPLHF
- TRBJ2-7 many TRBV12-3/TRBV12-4 TGTGCCAGCAGTTCCTCAGGGATGTACGAGCAGTACTTC CASSSSGMYEQYF
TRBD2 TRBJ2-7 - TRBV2 TGTGCCAGCAGTTACATGAGCGGGGGTGAGCAGTACTTC CASSYMSGGEQYF
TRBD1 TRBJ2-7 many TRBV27 TGTGCCAGCAGACTACCGGGACAGGGGCTCCAGCAGTACTTC CASRLPGQGLQQYF
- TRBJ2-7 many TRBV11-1 TGTGCCAGCAGCCCACCAGCGGCACCCTACGAGCAGTACTTC CASSPPAAPYEQYF
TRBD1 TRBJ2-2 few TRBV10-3 TGTGCCATCAGTGATGGGACAGCGACCGGGGAGCTGTTTTTT CAISDGTATGELFF